This T cell receptor (beta chain) is drawn from a study of sequential checkpoint blockade in melanoma. V gave up 6 bases and J gave up 1 base; unmatched junction bases: 0. This CDR3 has 14 amino acids. Germline V lookup: CDR1 MNHGY, CDR2 SAAAGT. This clone has at least ten counts. Only in-frame clones appear in the TCRdb table, and some are missing; sequencing was by immunoSEQ multiplex PCR. The sample lists approximately 2,500 clones; around 20% were seen once. As to treatment: randomized to nivolumab then ipilimumab (arm A) or the reverse (arm B). The TCR comes from a human patient with melanoma. Some clones in this sample may be carry-over from other donors' samples. This sequence joins TRBV6-8 and TRBJ2-3, with TRBD2 identical over 11 bases. The sequencing here drew on tumor tissue (inferred from file names), taken from a patient given nivolumab and ipilimumab in sequence. The CDR3 spells CASRTSGGTDTQYF. The CDR3 nucleotides are TGTGCCAGCAGGACTAGCGGGGGCACAGATACGCAGTATTTT.